This T cell receptor (beta chain) was captured in a study of control samples from healthy donors and cancer patients. The V segment lost 6 bases and the J segment 4 bases; nucleotides outside the gene matches: 9. Germline V gene sequence: CDR1 MNHEY, CDR2 SVGAGI. The CDR3 is 15 amino acids. The assay was immunoSEQ multiplex PCR, and TCRdb's table has in-frame clones only and misses some. Found here are about 170,000 clones, about 87% of them singletons; the top ten hold 9.5% to 15%. V usage is TRBV6-5 and J usage is TRBJ2-1, with 7 bases matching TRBD2. The sequence derives from a young man in good health. The sequenced sample was blood. CDR3 coding DNA: TGTGCCAGCAGGGGAGCTAGCGGCGGGTACAATGAGCAGTTCTTC. Translated, it gives CASRGASGGYNEQFF.